The 9 T cell receptor beta chains presented below share a single source sample, sequenced in a study of T cell repertoires in cytomegalovirus infection. TCRdb passed the reads through MiXCR, listing each CDR3 protein once. The sample holds about 360,000 distinct CDR3 sequences, roughly 18% seen once. Sequenced input: PBMCs. These receptors originate from a human donor in good health (CMV status not recorded). Some clones in this sample may be carry-over from other donors' samples.

The CDR3 loop is CSVGTGGGQPQHF. The CDR3 region has the DNA TGCAGCGTGGGGACAGGGGGCGGTCAGCCCCAGCATTTT. The chain joins TRBV29-1 to TRBJ1-5; TRBD1 aligns across 12 bases. The germline CDR1 and CDR2 sequences are SQVTM and ANQGSEA. Losses at the gene ends were 6 bases for V and 6 bases for J; bases not matched to a gene: 3. The CDR3 length is 13 residues.

About this clonotype itself: Its ends do not fully match the called genes, so a read error is possible. The chain combines TRBV7-2 with TRBJ2-1; TRBD2 might be the D (6 bases). CDR3 length equals 14 residues. CDR1 is SGHTA and CDR2 is FQGNSA in the germline V gene. The CDR3 loop is CARRWVGGGNEQFF. Here the CDR3 DNA reads TGTGCCCGCAGGTGGGTAGGAGGAGGGAATGAGCAGTTCTTC.

This clonotype was found a few times. The V call is TRBV11-2, the J call TRBJ1-2; 9 bases map to TRBD1. CDR1 is SGHAT, CDR2 FQNNGV, per germline. With V trimmed by 4 bases and J by 4 bases, 7 bases remained unmatched. The CDR3 covers 15 residues. The DNA of the CDR3 is TGTGCCAGCAGCTCGGGGACAGGGTACACCTATGGCTACACCTTC. Translated: CASSSGTGYTYGYTF.

This clonotype was seen at least ten times. The chain links TRBV12-3 or TRBV12-4 to TRBJ2-5; D unresolved. The CDR3 covers 11 residues. The ends were cut back, 4 bases at V and 5 bases at J, with 5 bases in the middle. For the CDR3, the DNA is TGTGCCAGCAGTTACCGGGAGACCCAGTACTTC. Residues: CASSYRETQYF.

The chain links TRBV9 to TRBJ2-1, with TRBD2 matching over 8 bases. The CDR3 consists of 14 residues. Looked up from germline, CDR1 is SGDLS and CDR2 is YYNGEE. The V and J ends lost 0 bases and 9 bases, in that order; junction bases with no gene match: 5. The CDR3 bases are TGTGCCAGCAGCGTAGCGGGGGGGGAAACTGAGCAGTTCTTC. Translated, it gives CASSVAGGETEQFF.

The chain has TRBV7-2 and TRBJ1-1, with 8 bases fitting TRBD1. Losses at the gene ends were 4 bases for V and 1 base for J; bases not matched to a gene: 11. There are 17 residues in the CDR3. CDR1 is SGHTA and CDR2 is FQGNSA in the germline V gene. The chain's CDR3 is CASSSRGRGGPNTEAFF. The CDR3 DNA sequence: TGTGCCAGCAGCTCCAGGGGGCGAGGGGGCCCGAACACTGAAGCTTTCTTT.

The chain uses TRBV12-3 or TRBV12-4 and TRBJ1-1; 9 nucleotides match TRBD1. The CDR3 runs 16 residues. J gave up 1 base and V 4 bases, and 7 bases lay outside the gene matches. CDR3 sequence reads: CASSWTGVGENTEAFF. Here the CDR3 DNA reads TGTGCCAGCAGTTGGACAGGGGTGGGTGAGAACACTGAAGCTTTCTTT.

This rearrangement joins TRBV20-1 to TRBJ2-3; D remains ambiguous. The CDR3 extends over 16 amino acids. From germline, CDR1 is DFQATT and CDR2 SNEGSKA (reference sequence). V was shortened by 2 bases and J by 0 bases, with 15 bases between the two germline ends. The CDR3 spells CSARPDPGTSTDTQYF. In DNA, the CDR3 is TGCAGTGCTAGACCCGACCCGGGCACTAGCACAGATACGCAGTATTTT.

This clonotype was seen a single time. The rearrangement joins TRBV20-1 to TRBJ1-1, with TRBD1 matching over 7 bases. The V and J ends lost 3 bases and 0 bases, in that order; junction bases with no gene match: 7. The CDR3 totals 15 residues. Germline V gene data show CDR1 as DFQATT and CDR2 as SNEGSKA (reference sequence). Here the CDR3 DNA reads TGCAGTGCTAGGAGGTTGACAGGGTTGAACACTGAAGCTTTCTTT. Amino acids: CSARRLTGLNTEAFF.